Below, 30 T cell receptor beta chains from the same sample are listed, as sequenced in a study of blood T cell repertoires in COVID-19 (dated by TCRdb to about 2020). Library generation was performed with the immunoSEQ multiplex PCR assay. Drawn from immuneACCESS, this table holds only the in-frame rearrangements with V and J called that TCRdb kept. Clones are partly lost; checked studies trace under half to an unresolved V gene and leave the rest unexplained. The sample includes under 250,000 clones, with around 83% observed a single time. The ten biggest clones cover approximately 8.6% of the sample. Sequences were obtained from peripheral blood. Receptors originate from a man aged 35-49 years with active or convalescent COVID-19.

CDR3 nucleotides: TGTGCTAGTGGTTTGAGGACAGGGCGAAGTTATGGCTACACCTTC. Protein: CASGLRTGRSYGYTF. The rearrangement joins TRBV12-5 to TRBJ1-2, with 8 bases aligning to TRBD1. The trim removed 2 bases at V and 5 bases at J, leaving 7 bases unmatched. From germline, CDR1 is LGHNT and CDR2 FRNRAP. The CDR3 extends over 15 amino acids.

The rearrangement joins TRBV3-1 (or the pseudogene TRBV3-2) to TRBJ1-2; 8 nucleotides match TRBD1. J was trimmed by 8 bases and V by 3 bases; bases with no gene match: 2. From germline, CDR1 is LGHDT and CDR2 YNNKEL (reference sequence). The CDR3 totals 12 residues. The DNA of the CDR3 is TGTGCCAGCAGCCAGACAGGGGCCGGCTACACCTTC. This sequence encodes CASSQTGAGYTF.

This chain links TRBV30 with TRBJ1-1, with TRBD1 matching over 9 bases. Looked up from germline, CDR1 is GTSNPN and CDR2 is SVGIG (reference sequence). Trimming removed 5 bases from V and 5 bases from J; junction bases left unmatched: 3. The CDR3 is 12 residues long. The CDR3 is CAWEGQGTEAFF. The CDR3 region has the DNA TGTGCCTGGGAAGGACAGGGGACTGAAGCTTTCTTT.

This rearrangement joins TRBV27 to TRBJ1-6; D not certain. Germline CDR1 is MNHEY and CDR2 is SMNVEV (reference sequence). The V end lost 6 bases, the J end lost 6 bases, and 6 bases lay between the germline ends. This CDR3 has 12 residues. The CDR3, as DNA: TGTGCCAGCAGGGAGAGTAATTCACCCCTCCACTTT. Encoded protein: CASRESNSPLHF.

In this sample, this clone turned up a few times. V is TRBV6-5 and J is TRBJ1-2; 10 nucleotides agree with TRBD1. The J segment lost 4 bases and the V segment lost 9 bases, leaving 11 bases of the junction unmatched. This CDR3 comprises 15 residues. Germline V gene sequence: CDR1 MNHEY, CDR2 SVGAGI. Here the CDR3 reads CASAGTGVISYGYTF. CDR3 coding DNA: TGTGCCAGTGCGGGGACAGGGGTAATCTCCTATGGCTACACCTTC.

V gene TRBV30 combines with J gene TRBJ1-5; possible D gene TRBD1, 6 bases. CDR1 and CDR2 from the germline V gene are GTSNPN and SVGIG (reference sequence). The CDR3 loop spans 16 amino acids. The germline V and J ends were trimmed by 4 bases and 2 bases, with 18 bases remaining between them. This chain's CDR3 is CAWTRGGGGGNQPQHF. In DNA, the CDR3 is TGTGCCTGGACCAGGGGAGGGGGAGGTGGCAATCAGCCCCAGCATTTT.

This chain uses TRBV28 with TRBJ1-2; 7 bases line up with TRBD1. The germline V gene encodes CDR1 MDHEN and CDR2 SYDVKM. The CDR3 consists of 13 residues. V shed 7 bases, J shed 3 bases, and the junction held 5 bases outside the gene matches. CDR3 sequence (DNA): TGTGCCAGCATTGGACAGGTCGACTATGGCTACACCTTC. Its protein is CASIGQVDYGYTF.

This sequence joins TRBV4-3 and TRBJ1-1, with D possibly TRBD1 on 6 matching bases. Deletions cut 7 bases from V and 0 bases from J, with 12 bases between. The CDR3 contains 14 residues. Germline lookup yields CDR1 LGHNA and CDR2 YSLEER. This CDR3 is CASKVGQLNTEAFF. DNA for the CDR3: TGCGCCAGCAAAGTCGGACAGTTGAACACTGAAGCTTTCTTT.

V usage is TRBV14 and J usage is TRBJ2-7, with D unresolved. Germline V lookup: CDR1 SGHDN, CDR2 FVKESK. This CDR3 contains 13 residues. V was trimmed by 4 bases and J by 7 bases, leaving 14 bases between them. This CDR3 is CASSPLLGAEQYF. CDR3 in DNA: TGTGCCAGCAGCCCCCTCTTAGGAGCGGAGCAGTACTTC.

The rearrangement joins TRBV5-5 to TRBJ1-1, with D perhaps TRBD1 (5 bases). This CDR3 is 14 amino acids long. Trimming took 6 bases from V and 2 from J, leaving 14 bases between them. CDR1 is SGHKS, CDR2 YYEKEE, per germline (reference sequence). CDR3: CASMLGQLNTEAFF. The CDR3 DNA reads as TGTGCCAGCATGTTGGGGCAGCTCAACACTGAAGCTTTCTTT.

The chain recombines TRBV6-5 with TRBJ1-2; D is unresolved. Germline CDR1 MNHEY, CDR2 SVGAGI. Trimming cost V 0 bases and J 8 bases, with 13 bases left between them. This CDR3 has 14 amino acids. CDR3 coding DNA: TGTGCCAGCAGTTACTCGAGAGGCCCGGAGGGCTACACCTTC. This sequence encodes CASSYSRGPEGYTF.

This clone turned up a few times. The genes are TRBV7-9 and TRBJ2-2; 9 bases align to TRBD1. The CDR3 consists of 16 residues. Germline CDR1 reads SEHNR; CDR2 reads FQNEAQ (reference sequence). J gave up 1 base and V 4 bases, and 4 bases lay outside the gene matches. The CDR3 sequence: CASSSAGQGNTGELFF. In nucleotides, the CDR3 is TGTGCCAGCAGCTCGGCGGGACAGGGGAACACCGGGGAGCTGTTTTTT.

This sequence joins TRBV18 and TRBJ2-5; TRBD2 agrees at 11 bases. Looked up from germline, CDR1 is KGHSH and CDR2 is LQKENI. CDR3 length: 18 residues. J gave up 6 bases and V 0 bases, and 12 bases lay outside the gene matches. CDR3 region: CASSPPGTSGGFGKTQYF. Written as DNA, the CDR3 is TGTGCCAGCTCACCACCCGGGACTAGCGGAGGATTTGGAAAGACCCAGTACTTC.

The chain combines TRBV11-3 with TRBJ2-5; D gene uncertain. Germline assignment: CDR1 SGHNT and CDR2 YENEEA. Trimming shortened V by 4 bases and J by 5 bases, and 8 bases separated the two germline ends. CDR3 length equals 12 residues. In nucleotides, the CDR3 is TGTGCCAGCAGCTCCGAGGAGGAGACCCAGTACTTC. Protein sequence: CASSSEEETQYF.

This CDR3 reads CASSPRQGRATNEKLFF. CDR3 nucleotide sequence: TGTGCCAGCAGCCCCCGACAGGGGCGGGCAACTAATGAAAAACTGTTTTTT. V and J are TRBV14 and TRBJ1-4; 8 positions agree with TRBD1. The CDR3 consists of 17 residues. The trim removed 4 bases at V and 0 bases at J, leaving 7 bases unmatched. Germline CDR1 is SGHDN and CDR2 is FVKESK.

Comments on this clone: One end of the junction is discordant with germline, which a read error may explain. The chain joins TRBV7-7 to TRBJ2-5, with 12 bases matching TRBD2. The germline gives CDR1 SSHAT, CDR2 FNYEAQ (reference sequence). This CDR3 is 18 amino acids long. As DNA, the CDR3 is TGTGCTAGCAGCTTACAGCTAGCGGGGGGGGAAATCCAAGAGACCCAGTACTTC. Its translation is CASSLQLAGGEIQETQYF. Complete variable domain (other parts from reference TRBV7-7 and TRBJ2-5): GAGVSQSPRYKVTKRGQDVTLRCDPISSHATLYWYQQALGQGPEFLTYFNYEAQPDKSGLPSDRFSAERPEGSISTLTIQRTEQRDSAMYRCASSLQLAGGEIQETQYFGPGTRLLVL.

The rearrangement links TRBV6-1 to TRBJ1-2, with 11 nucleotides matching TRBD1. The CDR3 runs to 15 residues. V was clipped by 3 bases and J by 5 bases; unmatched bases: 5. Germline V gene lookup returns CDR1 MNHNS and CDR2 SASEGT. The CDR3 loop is CASSERDRGIYGYTF. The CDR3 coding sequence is TGTGCCAGCAGTGAGCGGGACAGGGGGATATATGGCTACACCTTC.

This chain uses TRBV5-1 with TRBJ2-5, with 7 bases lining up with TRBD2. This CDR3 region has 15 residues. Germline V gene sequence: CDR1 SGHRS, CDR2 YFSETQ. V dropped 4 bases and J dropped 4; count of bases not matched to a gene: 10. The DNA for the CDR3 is TGCGCCAGCAGCAAAGGGACTACTGGTAGAGAGACCCAGTACTTC. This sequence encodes CASSKGTTGRETQYF.

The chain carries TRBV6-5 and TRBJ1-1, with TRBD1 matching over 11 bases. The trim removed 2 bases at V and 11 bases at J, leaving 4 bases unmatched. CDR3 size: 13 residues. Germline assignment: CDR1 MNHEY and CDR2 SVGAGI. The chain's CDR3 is CASSYGTGGYAFF. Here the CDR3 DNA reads TGTGCCAGCAGTTACGGGACAGGGGGTTATGCTTTCTTT.

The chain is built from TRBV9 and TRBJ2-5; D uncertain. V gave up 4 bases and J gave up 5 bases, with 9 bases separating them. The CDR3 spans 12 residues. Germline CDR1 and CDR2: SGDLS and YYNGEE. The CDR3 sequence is CASSRYWETQYF. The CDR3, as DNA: TGTGCCAGCAGCCGGTACTGGGAGACCCAGTACTTC.

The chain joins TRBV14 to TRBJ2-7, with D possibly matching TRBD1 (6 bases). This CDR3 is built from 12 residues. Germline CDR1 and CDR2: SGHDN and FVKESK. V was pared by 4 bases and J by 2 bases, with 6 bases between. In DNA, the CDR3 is TGTGCCAGCAGCCCAGGGGCCTACGAGCAGTACTTC. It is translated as CASSPGAYEQYF.

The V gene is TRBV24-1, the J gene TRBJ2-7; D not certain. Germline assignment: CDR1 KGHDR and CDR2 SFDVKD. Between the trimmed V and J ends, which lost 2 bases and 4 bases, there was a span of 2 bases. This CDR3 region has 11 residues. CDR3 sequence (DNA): TGTGCCACCAGTGATTCTTACGAGCAGTACTTC. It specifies CATSDSYEQYF.

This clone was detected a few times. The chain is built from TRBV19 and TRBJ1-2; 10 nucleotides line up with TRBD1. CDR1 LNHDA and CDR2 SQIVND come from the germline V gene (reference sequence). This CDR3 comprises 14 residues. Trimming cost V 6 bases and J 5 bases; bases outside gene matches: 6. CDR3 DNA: TGTGCCAGTAGGACAGGGGGCGGACTGTATGGCTACACCTTC. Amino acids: CASRTGGGLYGYTF.

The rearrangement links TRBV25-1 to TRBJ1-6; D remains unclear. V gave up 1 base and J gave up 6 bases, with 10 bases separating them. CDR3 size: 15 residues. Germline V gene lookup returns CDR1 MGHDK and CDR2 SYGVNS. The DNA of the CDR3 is TGTGCCAGCAGTGAATCTCAATACAGTAATTCACCCCTCCACTTT. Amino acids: CASSESQYSNSPLHF.

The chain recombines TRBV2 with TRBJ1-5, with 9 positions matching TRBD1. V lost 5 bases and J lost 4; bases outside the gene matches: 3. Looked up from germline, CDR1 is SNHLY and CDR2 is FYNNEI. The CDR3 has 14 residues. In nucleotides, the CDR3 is TGTGCCAGCAGTAAAGGGACAGGGAATCAGCCCCAGCATTTT. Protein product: CASSKGTGNQPQHF. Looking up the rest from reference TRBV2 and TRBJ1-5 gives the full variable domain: EPEVTQTPSHQVTQMGQEVILRCVPISNHLYFYWYRQILGQKVEFLVSFYNNEISEKSEIFDDQFSVERPDGSNFTLKIRSTKLEDSAMYFCASSKGTGNQPQHFGDGTRLSIL.

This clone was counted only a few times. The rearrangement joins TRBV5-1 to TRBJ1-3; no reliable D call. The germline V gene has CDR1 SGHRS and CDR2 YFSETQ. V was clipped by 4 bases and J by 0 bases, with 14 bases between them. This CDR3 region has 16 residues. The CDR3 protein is CASSTNPVISGNTIYF. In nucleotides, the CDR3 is TGCGCCAGCAGCACCAACCCGGTGATCTCTGGAAACACCATATATTTT.

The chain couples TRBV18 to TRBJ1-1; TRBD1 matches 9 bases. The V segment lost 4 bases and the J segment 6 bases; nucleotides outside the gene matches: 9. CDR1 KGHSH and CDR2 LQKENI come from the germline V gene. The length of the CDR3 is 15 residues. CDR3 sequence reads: CASSQPTGGLPEAFF. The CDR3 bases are TGTGCCAGCTCACAACCAACAGGGGGCCTCCCTGAAGCTTTCTTT.

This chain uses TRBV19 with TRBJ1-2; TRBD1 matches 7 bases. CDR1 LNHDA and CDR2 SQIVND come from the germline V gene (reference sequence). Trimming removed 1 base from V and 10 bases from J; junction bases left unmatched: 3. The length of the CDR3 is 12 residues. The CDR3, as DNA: TGTGCCAGTAGTATAGGACAGGGCATCTACACCTTC. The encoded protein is CASSIGQGIYTF.

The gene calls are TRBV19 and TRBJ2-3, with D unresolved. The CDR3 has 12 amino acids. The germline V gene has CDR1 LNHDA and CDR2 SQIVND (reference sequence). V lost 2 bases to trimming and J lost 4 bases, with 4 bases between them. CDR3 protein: CASSIWPDTQYF. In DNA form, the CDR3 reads TGTGCCAGTAGTATATGGCCAGATACGCAGTATTTT.

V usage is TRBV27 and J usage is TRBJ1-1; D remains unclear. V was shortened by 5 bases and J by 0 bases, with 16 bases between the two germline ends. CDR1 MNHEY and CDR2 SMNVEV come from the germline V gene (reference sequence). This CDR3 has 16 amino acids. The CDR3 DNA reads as TGTGCCAGCAGTAATGATTTGGGCCGCTTGAACACTGAAGCTTTCTTT. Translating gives CASSNDLGRLNTEAFF.